Listed below are T cell receptor beta chains from one sample, sequenced in a study of cytomegalovirus exposure and HLA in healthy donors. Data came from immunoSEQ multiplex PCR; TCRdb stores just in-frame clones and leaves some out. Here the sample spans about 72,000 clones, less than 95% being singletons. The sample taken for sequencing was PBMCs. All receptors derive from a woman younger than 35 in good health and CMV-seronegative. Each CDR3 is given with its conserved first and last residue.

TRBV29-1	TRBJ2-1	CSVEEGGRNNEQFF
TRBV5-6	TRBJ1-5	CASSTWGRKVGQPQHF
TRBV7-8	TRBJ1-2	CASSLRQGRANYGYTF
TRBV11-3	TRBJ2-3	CASSLNSITGTGGTDTQYF
TRBV5-6	TRBJ2-7	CASSQTSGYEQYF
TRBV7-6	TRBJ2-3	CASSLEVAGGQNTQYF
TRBV28	TRBJ2-7	CASSSRDRGYYEQYF
TRBV11-2	TRBJ2-7	CASSSTGFYEQYF
TRBV6-5	TRBJ1-6	CVENDRAPNNSPLHF
TRBV6-6	TRBJ1-6	CASRRDTDSPLHF
TRBV7-2	TRBJ2-5	CASRPYRGQETQYF
TRBV28	TRBJ1-2	CASSFAGTRNYGYTF
TRBV14	TRBJ2-5	CASSHWDRGLWETQYF
TRBV7-6	TRBJ2-5	CASSYGQGSQQETQYF
TRBV6-4	TRBJ2-5	CASSDSAGGETQYF
TRBV11-2	TRBJ2-3	CASSFVGQGLSDTQYF
TRBV7-9	TRBJ1-2	CASSAGQGSNYGYTF
TRBV5-1	TRBJ1-1	CASSPGSLGRDTEAFF
TRBV11-2	TRBJ1-4	CASSLVSGGSNEKLFF
TRBV28	TRBJ1-1	CASSADTGMNTEAFF
TRBV30	TRBJ1-1	CAWTSGQGAKAFF
TRBV4-1	TRBJ1-2	CASSEGPGQGFYGYTF
TRBV5-3	TRBJ1-2	CARRNRDRGRGYGYTF
TRBV6-5	TRBJ2-7	CASSYSDTGVDEQYF
TRBV28	TRBJ1-1	CASSFEAAARAFF
TRBV7-9	TRBJ1-5	CASSSYGGGNQPQHF
TRBV10-3	TRBJ1-1	CAISELQGGTEAFF
TRBV6-1	TRBJ2-3	CASSGGQATDTQYF
TRBV2	TRBJ2-7	CASSDALVTGEQYF
TRBV11-3	TRBJ1-1	CASSVLSGTEAFF
TRBV6-6	TRBJ2-1	CATRLGTGQFF
TRBV5-1	TRBJ2-1	CASSRRLARNEQFF
TRBV6-1	TRBJ1-2	CASSELTGPNYGYTF
TRBV18	TRBJ1-1	CASSPPSGTGVAFF
TRBV21-1	TRBJ2-5	CASSKDRVGQETQYF
TRBV5-1	TRBJ2-1	CASSLSARASSYNEQFF
TRBV28	TRBJ2-7	CATPLLGSGGVSYEQYF
TRBV11-3	TRBJ1-1	CASSREAYTEAFF
TRBV5-6	TRBJ1-1	CASSMATGSTEAFF
TRBV7-9	TRBJ2-3	CASSPGLAGGAGGTQYF
TRBV19	TRBJ2-2	CASSSLTSGGGTGELFF
TRBV7-8	TRBJ2-7	CASSSTGGYEQYF
TRBV6-1	TRBJ2-3	CASSDSKTSTDTQYF
TRBV4-1	TRBJ2-1	CASSNRLAGGKSYNEQFF
TRBV9	TRBJ2-3	CASTQTAGGGSTDTQYF
TRBV5-4	TRBJ2-5	CASSRRASGVRSETQYF
TRBV9	TRBJ2-3	CASSVGGVYFTDTQYF
TRBV7-9	TRBJ1-2	CASSSGTGDHGYTF
TRBV27	TRBJ1-6	CASSITGQINSPLHF
TRBV7-2	TRBJ1-2	CASSLGPKRQGESYYGYTF
TRBV6-4	TRBJ2-3	CASSGRDRGRADTQYF
TRBV7-3	TRBJ2-1	CASSSRGGSYNEQFF
TRBV7-2	TRBJ2-1	CASSPGLARSGEQFF